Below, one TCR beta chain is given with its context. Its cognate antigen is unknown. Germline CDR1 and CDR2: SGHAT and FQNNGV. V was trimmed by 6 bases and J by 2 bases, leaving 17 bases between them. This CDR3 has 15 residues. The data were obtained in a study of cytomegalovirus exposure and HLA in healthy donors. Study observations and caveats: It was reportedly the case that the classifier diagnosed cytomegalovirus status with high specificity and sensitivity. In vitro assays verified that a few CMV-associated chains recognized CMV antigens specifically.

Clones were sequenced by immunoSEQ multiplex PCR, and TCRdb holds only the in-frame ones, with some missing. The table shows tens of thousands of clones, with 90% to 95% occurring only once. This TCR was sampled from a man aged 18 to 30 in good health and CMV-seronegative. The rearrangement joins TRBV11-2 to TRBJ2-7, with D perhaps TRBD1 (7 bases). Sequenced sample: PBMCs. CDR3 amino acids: CASSRNRGLAYEQYF. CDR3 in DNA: TGTGCCAGCAGTCGGAACAGGGGACTCGCCTACGAGCAGTACTTC.